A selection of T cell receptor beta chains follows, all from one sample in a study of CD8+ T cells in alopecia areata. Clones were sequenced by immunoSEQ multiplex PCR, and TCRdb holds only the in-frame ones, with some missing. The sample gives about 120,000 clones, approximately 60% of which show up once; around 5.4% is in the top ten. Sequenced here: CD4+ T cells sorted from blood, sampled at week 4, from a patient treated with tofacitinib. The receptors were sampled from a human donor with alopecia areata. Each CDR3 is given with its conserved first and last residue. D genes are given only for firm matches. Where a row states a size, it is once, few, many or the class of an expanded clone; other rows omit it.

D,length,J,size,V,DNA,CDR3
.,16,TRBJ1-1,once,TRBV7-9,TGTGCCAGCAGCTTAACCCTGGACAACCAGAACACTGAAGCTTTCTTT,CASSLTLDNQNTEAFF
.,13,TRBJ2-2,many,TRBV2,TGTGCCAGCAGTGAAACATTCACCGGGGAGCTGTTTTTT,CASSETFTGELFF
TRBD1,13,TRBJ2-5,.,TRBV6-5,TGTGCCAGCACCAGGGGGCGATGGGAGACCCAGTACTTC,CASTRGRWETQYF
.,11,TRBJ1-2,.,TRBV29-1,TGCAGCGTTGAAGTAGGCAGGAGCTACACCTTC,CSVEVGRSYTF
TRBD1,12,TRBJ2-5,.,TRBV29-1,TGCAGCGGGCAGGGGGCTGGGGAGACCCAGTACTTC,CSGQGAGETQYF
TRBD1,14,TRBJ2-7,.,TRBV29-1,TGCAGCGTCGCGGGAATGGGACAGGGTACCGAGCAGTACTTC,CSVAGMGQGTEQYF
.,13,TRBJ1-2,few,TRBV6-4,TGTGCCAGCAGTGATGCAGGAGGATTCGGCTACACCTTC,CASSDAGGFGYTF
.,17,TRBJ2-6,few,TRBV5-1,TGCGCCAGCAGCTTGGCCGGCCTGTCCTCTGGGGCCAACGTCCTGACTTTC,CASSLAGLSSGANVLTF
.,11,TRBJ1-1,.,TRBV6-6,TGTGCCACCCGACAGGACTCTGAAGCTTTCTTT,CATRQDSEAFF
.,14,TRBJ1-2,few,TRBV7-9,TGTGCCAGCAGTTACAGACAGAGGCATGAGGGCTACACCTTC,CASSYRQRHEGYTF
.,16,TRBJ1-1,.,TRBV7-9,TGTGCCAGCAGCTTAGAATTTCGGATCATGAACACTGAAGCTTTCTTT,CASSLEFRIMNTEAFF
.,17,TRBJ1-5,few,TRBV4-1,TGCGCCAGCAGCCAAGGCTTAAAGGGCAGCAACAATCAGCCCCAGCATTTT,CASSQGLKGSNNQPQHF
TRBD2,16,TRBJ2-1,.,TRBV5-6,TGTGCCAGCAGCTTATTTGGCGGGAGGGCCTACAATGAGCAGTTCTTC,CASSLFGGRAYNEQFF
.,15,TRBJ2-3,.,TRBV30,TGTGCCTGGACCCCGCCCGGATACAGCACAGATACGCAGTATTTT,CAWTPPGYSTDTQYF
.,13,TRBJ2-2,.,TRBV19,TGTGCCAGTAGTATGGACCGGAGAGGGGAGCTGTTTTTT,CASSMDRRGELFF
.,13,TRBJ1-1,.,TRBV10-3,TGTGCCAACCCGGGACCTCAGAACACTGAAGCTTTCTTT,CANPGPQNTEAFF
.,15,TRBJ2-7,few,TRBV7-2,TGTGCCAGCAGCTTAGGACTTCTGAGCTCCTACGAGCAGTACTTC,CASSLGLLSSYEQYF
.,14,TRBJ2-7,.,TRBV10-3,TGTGCCATCAGTGAGTATGGGGGAACCAACGAGCAGTACTTC,CAISEYGGTNEQYF
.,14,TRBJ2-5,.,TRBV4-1,TGCGCCAGCAGCCAAGGGGCGGGGGCAGAGACCCAGTACTTC,CASSQGAGAETQYF
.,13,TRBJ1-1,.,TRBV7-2,TGTGCCAGCAGCTTAGCCCCAGGGGACGTGGCTTTCTTT,CASSLAPGDVAFF